This T cell receptor beta chain was recorded in a study of siplizumab effects on memory and regulatory T cells. Comment on this clone: The antigen remains undetermined.

Profiling relied on immunoSEQ multiplex PCR, and the TCRdb table lists in-frame clones only, not all of them. The table records 15,000 to 20,000 clones, 44% of them present only once. The cells of the mixed lymphocyte reaction underwent a roughly six-day coculture at 37°C. The CDR3 length is 12 residues. The germline V gene has CDR1 MNHNS and CDR2 SASEGT. V shed 5 bases and J shed 0 bases, with 4 bases lying between them. The chain joins TRBV6-1 to TRBJ2-5; no reliable D call. The receptor's source is a human donor in good health; the cells came from an allogeneic mixed lymphocyte reaction. Some clones in this sample may be carry-over from other donors' samples. Sequencing was carried out using CFSE-low (dividing) CD4+ T cells sorted from an allogeneic mixed lymphocyte reaction. The CDR3 here is CASSRYQETQYF. The CDR3 nucleotides are TGTGCCAGCAGTCGATACCAAGAGACCCAGTACTTC.